This TCR beta chain was found in a study of T cells after yellow fever vaccination. The study's findings and limits: Faster peaking, at day 5 versus 15, marked a secondary response that was weaker.

This clonotype was counted many times. Its antigen is unidentified. MiXCR was run by TCRdb on the 5' RACE reads, yielding one entry per CDR3 protein. The data show 250,000 or so distinct CDR3 sequences, approximately 3.8% seen once. This CDR3 has 15 amino acids. Germline values: CDR1 KGHSH, CDR2 LQKENI. The V end lost 1 base, the J end lost 1 base, and 10 bases lay between the germline ends. This clonotype was sampled from a man aged 18 to 29 who received the YFV17D yellow fever vaccine. This sample comprised PBMCs, obtained 15 days after the yellow fever booster vaccination. The gene calls are TRBV18 and TRBJ1-1; maybe TRBD1 (5 bases). CDR3 DNA: TGTGCCAGCTCACCACAGGCGGGACGGAACACTGAAGCTTTCTTT. Protein: CASSPQAGRNTEAFF.